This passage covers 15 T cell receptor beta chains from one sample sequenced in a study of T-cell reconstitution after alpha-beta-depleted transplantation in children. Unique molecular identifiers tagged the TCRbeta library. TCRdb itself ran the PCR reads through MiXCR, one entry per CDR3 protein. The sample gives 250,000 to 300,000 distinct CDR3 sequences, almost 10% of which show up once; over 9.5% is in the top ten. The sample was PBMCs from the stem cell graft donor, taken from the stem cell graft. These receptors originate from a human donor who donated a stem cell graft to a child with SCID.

The CDR3 sequence is CASSYLARNEQFF. DNA of the CDR3: TGTGCCAGCAGTTACCTGGCGAGGAATGAGCAGTTCTTC. V and J are TRBV6-2 or TRBV6-3 and TRBJ2-1; D remains unclear. Trimming removed 2 bases at V and 7 bases at J, with 9 bases between. Germline V gene sequence: CDR1 MNHEY, CDR2 SVGEGT. The CDR3 contains 13 residues.

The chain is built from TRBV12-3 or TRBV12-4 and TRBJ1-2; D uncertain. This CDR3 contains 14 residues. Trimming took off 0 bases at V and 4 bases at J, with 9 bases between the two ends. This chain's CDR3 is CASSLAAPSYGYTF. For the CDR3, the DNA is TGTGCCAGCAGTTTAGCGGCCCCCTCCTATGGCTACACCTTC.

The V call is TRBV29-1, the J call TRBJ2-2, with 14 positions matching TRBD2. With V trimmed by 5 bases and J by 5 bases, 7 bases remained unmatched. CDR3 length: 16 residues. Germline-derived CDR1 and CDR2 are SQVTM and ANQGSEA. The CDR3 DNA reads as TGCAGCGTTCGACTAGCGGGGGGGCCGGGTACCGGGGAGCTGTTTTTT. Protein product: CSVRLAGGPGTGELFF.

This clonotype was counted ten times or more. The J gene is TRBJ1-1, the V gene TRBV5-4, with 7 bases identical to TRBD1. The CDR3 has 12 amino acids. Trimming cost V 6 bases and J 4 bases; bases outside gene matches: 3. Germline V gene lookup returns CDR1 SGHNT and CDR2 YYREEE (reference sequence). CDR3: CASNRGGTEAFF. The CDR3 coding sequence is TGTGCCAGCAACAGGGGTGGCACTGAAGCTTTCTTT.

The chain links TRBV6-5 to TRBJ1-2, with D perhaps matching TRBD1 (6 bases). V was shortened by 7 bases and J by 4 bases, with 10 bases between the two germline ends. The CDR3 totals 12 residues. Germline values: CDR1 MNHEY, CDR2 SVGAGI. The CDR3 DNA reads TGTGCCAGCAACGGGGGCCTCTATGGCTACACCTTC. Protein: CASNGGLYGYTF.

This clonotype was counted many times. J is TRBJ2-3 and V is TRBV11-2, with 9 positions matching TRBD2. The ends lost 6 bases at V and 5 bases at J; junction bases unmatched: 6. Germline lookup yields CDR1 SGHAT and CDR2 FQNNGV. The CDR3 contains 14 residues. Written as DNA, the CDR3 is TGTGCCAGCAGTTCGGGACTAGCAGGAGATACGCAGTATTTT. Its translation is CASSSGLAGDTQYF.

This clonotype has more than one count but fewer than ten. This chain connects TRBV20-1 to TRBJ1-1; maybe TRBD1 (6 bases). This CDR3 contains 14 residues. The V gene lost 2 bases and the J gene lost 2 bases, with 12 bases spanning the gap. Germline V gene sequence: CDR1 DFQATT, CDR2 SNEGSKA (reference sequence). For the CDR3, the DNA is TGCAGTGCTAGAAGGGGGACAACTAACACTGAAGCTTTCTTT. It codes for CSARRGTTNTEAFF.

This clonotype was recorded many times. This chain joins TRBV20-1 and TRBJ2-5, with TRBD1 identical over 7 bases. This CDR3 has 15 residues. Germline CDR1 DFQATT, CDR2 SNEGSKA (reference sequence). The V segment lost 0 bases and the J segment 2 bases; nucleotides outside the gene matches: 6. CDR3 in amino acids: CSARDVGTVQETQYF. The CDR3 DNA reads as TGCAGTGCTAGAGATGTCGGGACAGTACAAGAGACCCAGTACTTC.

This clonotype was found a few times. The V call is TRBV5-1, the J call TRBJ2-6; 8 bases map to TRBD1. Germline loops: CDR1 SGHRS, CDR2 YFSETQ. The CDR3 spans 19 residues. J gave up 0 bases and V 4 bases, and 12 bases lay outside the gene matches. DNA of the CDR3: TGCGCCAGCAGCCCTCGTTCGGACAGGGTTAGCTCTGGGGCCAACGTCCTGACTTTC. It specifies CASSPRSDRVSSGANVLTF.

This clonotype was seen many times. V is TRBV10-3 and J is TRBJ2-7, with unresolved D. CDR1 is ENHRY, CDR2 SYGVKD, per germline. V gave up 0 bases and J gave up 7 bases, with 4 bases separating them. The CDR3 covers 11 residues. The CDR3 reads CAISESGEQYF. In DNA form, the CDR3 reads TGTGCCATCAGTGAGTCGGGTGAGCAGTACTTC.

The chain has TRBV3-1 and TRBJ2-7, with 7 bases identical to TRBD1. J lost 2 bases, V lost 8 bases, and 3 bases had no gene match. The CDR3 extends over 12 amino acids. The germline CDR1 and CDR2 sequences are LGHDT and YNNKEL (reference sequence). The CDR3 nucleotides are TGTGCCAGCGGGGACAGAGCCTACGAGCAGTACTTC. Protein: CASGDRAYEQYF.

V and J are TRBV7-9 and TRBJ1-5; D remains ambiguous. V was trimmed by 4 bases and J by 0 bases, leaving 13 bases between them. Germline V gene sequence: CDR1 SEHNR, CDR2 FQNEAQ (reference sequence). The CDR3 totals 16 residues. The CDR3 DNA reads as TGTGCCAGCAGCTCGGACCGGATCCTTAGCAATCAGCCCCAGCATTTT. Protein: CASSSDRILSNQPQHF.

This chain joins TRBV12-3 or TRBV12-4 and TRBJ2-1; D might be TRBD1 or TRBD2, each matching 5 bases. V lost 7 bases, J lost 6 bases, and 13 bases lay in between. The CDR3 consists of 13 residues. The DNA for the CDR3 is TGTGCCAGCATCCCTGGGGACCGCAATGAGCAGTTCTTC. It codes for CASIPGDRNEQFF.

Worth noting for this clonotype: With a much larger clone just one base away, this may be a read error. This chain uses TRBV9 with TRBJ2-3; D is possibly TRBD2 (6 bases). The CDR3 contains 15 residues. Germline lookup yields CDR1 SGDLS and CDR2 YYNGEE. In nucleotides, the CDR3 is TGTGCCAGCAGCGTAGGTTGGCGGGGCACATATACGCAGTATTTT. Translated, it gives CASSVGWRGTYTQYF.

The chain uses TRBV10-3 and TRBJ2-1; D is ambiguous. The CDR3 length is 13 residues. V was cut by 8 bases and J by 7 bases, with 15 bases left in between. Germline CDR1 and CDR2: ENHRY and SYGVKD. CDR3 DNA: TGTGCCATCGGGAACAACATGGATAATGAGCAGTTCTTC. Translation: CAIGNNMDNEQFF.